The 28 T cell receptor beta chains reported below all come from one sample, sequenced in a study of blood T cell repertoires in COVID-19. Sequencing used immunoSEQ multiplex PCR; TCRdb keeps in-frame clones, though not all of them. The sample carries about 87,000 clones, roughly four fifths recorded once. The sequenced material came from peripheral blood. Receptor source: a woman in her 70s with acute or convalescent COVID-19.

The chain is built from TRBV7-2 and TRBJ1-2; possible D gene TRBD1, 6 bases. V lost 4 bases and J lost 2, with 17 bases in between. The CDR3 spans 16 residues. Germline V gives CDR1 SGHTA, CDR2 FQGNSA. The CDR3 DNA follows: TGTGCCAGCAGCTCCCTTCGACAGGCAGCAAACTATGGCTACACCTTC. Amino acid sequence: CASSSLRQAANYGYTF. Using reference TRBV7-2 and TRBJ1-2 for the parts outside the CDR3, the full variable domain is GAGVSQSPSNKVTEKGKDVELRCDPISGHTALYWYRQSLGQGLEFLIYFQGNSAPDKSGLPSDRFSAERTGGSVSTLTIQRTQQEDSAVYLCASSSLRQAANYGYTFGSGTRLTVV.

The CDR3 loop is CASSLATGTYEQYF. In DNA, the CDR3 is TGTGCCAGCAGCTTAGCGACAGGGACCTACGAGCAGTACTTC. This sequence joins TRBV7-9 and TRBJ2-7, with TRBD1 identical over 7 bases. This CDR3 is 14 amino acids long. Germline trimming cut 0 bases from V and 2 bases from J; bases unmatched to any gene: 1. Germline V gene lookup returns CDR1 SEHNR and CDR2 FQNEAQ (reference sequence).

The chain employs TRBV3-1 (or the pseudogene TRBV3-2) and TRBJ2-2; 10 nucleotides line up with TRBD2. V shed 0 bases, J shed 3 bases, and the junction held 1 base outside the gene matches. The CDR3 runs 16 residues. Germline V CDR1 and CDR2: LGHDT, YNNKEL (reference sequence). The CDR3 sequence: CASSQELAGYTGELFF. Here the CDR3 DNA reads TGTGCCAGCAGCCAAGAACTAGCGGGGTACACCGGGGAGCTGTTTTTT.

This rearrangement joins TRBV3-1 (or the pseudogene TRBV3-2) to TRBJ1-2; no definite D call. Trimming removed 0 bases at V and 9 bases at J, with 8 bases between. This CDR3 is built from 12 residues. Germline CDR1 and CDR2: LGHDT and YNNKEL (reference sequence). CDR3 nucleotides: TGTGCCAGCAGCCAAGACCCACTGAGCTACACCTTC. Its protein is CASSQDPLSYTF.

Only a few counts were recorded for this clone. The chain carries TRBV10-3 and TRBJ2-7; 8 bases agree with TRBD1. The CDR3 has 12 amino acids. Germline CDR1 reads ENHRY; CDR2 reads SYGVKD. V lost 10 bases and J lost 1; bases outside the gene matches: 3. CDR3 in amino acids: CATRTGSYEQYF. In DNA, the CDR3 is TGTGCCACCAGGACAGGGTCCTACGAGCAGTACTTC.

V gene TRBV6-5 combines with J gene TRBJ1-4; D may be TRBD1 (5 bases). In germline, CDR1 is MNHEY, CDR2 SVGAGI. V was pared by 6 bases and J by 0 bases, with 8 bases between. The CDR3 is 14 residues long. The CDR3 spells CASSLQATNEKLFF. CDR3 in DNA: TGTGCCAGCAGCCTACAGGCAACTAATGAAAAACTGTTTTTT.

This clone was counted only a few times. The chain links TRBV7-2 to TRBJ1-1; D not resolved. The CDR3 totals 13 residues. Germline V gene data show CDR1 as SGHTA and CDR2 as FQGNSA. V was pared by 5 bases and J by 1 base, with 8 bases between. CDR3 region: CASSQTKNTEAFF. In DNA, the CDR3 is TGTGCCAGCAGCCAAACAAAGAACACTGAAGCTTTCTTT.

V is TRBV28 and J is TRBJ1-3, with D possibly matching TRBD1 (5 bases). Germline lookup yields CDR1 MDHEN and CDR2 SYDVKM. Between the trimmed V and J ends, which lost 3 bases and 8 bases, there was a span of 20 bases. The CDR3 consists of 16 residues. The CDR3 DNA sequence: TGTGCCAGCAGTTTGGGGAGGGGTCCTTTGAGTTACACCATATATTTT. This encodes CASSLGRGPLSYTIYF.

The chain has TRBV5-1 and TRBJ1-2; a weak D match, TRBD1 (5 bases). This CDR3 has 15 residues. Germline CDR1 SGHRS, CDR2 YFSETQ. Deletions cut 2 bases from V and 6 bases from J, with 17 bases between. CDR3 amino acids: CASSFRRAGEDGYTF. CDR3 coding DNA: TGCGCCAGCAGCTTTAGGAGAGCGGGGGAGGATGGCTACACCTTC.

The V gene is TRBV19, the J gene TRBJ2-2; D remains ambiguous. This CDR3 comprises 13 residues. Trimming took off 7 bases at V and 2 bases at J, with 8 bases between the two ends. CDR1 and CDR2 from the germline V gene are LNHDA and SQIVND (reference sequence). CDR3 in amino acids: CASNTVNTGELFF. CDR3 coding DNA: TGTGCCAGTAACACCGTAAACACCGGGGAGCTGTTTTTT.

V usage is TRBV5-4 and J usage is TRBJ1-5; no clear D gene. This CDR3 contains 14 residues. V was clipped by 1 base and J by 4 bases, with 9 bases between them. From germline, CDR1 is SGHNT and CDR2 YYREEE (reference sequence). The CDR3 reads CASSLFQANQPQHF. The DNA of the CDR3 is TGTGCCAGCAGCTTGTTCCAGGCGAATCAGCCCCAGCATTTT.

The chain joins TRBV27 to TRBJ2-7; D possibly corresponds to TRBD1 (5 bases). The V end was cut by 0 bases, the J end by 6 bases, with 12 bases between. Germline V gene lookup returns CDR1 MNHEY and CDR2 SMNVEV (reference sequence). The CDR3 loop spans 14 amino acids. The CDR3 DNA is TGTGCCAGCAGTTTATCCAGGGCTGTGTCCGAGCAGTACTTC. The encoded protein is CASSLSRAVSEQYF.

The table lists this clone with a count of one. CDR3 protein: CAWTRQHFEKLFF. Here the CDR3 DNA reads TGTGCCTGGACCCGACAACACTTTGAAAAACTGTTTTTT. The rearrangement uses TRBV30 and TRBJ1-4; no reliable D call. The CDR3 runs 13 residues. Germline CDR1 and CDR2: GTSNPN and SVGIG (reference sequence). The V gene lost 4 bases and the J gene lost 7 bases, with 13 bases spanning the gap.

The CDR3 DNA sequence: TGTGCCAGCAGACCCTTTCACAGCAACTATGGCTACACCTTC. As protein: CASRPFHSNYGYTF. This rearrangement joins TRBV3-1 (or the pseudogene TRBV3-2) to TRBJ1-2; unclear D gene. CDR1 LGHDT and CDR2 YNNKEL come from the germline V gene (reference sequence). CDR3 length: 14 amino acids. Between the trimmed V and J ends, which lost 6 bases and 2 bases, there was a span of 13 bases.

This rearrangement joins TRBV5-1 to TRBJ1-2, with unresolved D. Trimming took off 1 base at V and 5 bases at J, with 12 bases between the two ends. The CDR3 is 14 residues long. Germline V CDR1 and CDR2: SGHRS, YFSETQ. CDR3 amino acids: CASSLSSKPYGYTF. CDR3 in DNA: TGCGCCAGCAGCTTGAGTAGCAAGCCATATGGCTACACCTTC.

This clone turned up a few times. CDR3 region: CASSLQEDSPLHF. CDR3 DNA sequence: TGTGCCAGCAGCTTACAAGAGGATTCACCCCTCCACTTT. The J gene is TRBJ1-6, the V gene TRBV7-6; D remains unclear. This CDR3 has 13 amino acids. Germline V gene lookup returns CDR1 SGHVS and CDR2 FNYEAQ. V lost 2 bases and J lost 8, with 7 bases in between.

The rearrangement joins TRBV7-3 to TRBJ1-1, with 8 bases lining up with TRBD1. This CDR3 spans 14 amino acids. Germline CDR1 reads SGHTA; CDR2 reads FQGTGA. The J segment lost 1 base and the V segment lost 5 bases, leaving 3 bases of the junction unmatched. CDR3: CASSPGQGNTEAFF. The CDR3, as DNA: TGTGCCAGCAGCCCAGGACAGGGGAACACTGAAGCTTTCTTT.

The V call is TRBV6-5, the J call TRBJ2-1; 8 bases agree with TRBD2. V gave up 7 bases and J gave up 4 bases; unmatched junction bases: 6. The CDR3 has 14 residues. Germline V gene lookup returns CDR1 MNHEY and CDR2 SVGAGI. The CDR3 loop reads CASIAGGLYNEQFF. The CDR3 nucleotides are TGTGCCAGCATCGCGGGGGGTCTATACAATGAGCAGTTCTTC.

The chain carries TRBV18 and TRBJ1-3; TRBD1 is a possible D gene (6 bases). The CDR3 is 16 amino acids. Germline CDR1 is KGHSH and CDR2 is LQKENI. Trimming left V 5 bases short and J 0 bases short, with 14 bases between. CDR3 sequence (DNA): TGTGCCAGCTCAGTGCCTACAGGGCCCTCTGGAAACACCATATATTTT. This codes for CASSVPTGPSGNTIYF.

The gene calls are TRBV14 and TRBJ1-2, with 8 nucleotides matching TRBD1. The CDR3 consists of 14 residues. V gave up 7 bases and J gave up 8 bases; unmatched junction bases: 12. Germline V gene data show CDR1 as SGHDN and CDR2 as FVKESK. The CDR3 nucleotides are TGTGCCAGCAACATCGGGACAGGATTGGGAGGCTACACCTTC. Translated, it gives CASNIGTGLGGYTF. The full variable domain, with the rest looked up from reference TRBV14 and TRBJ1-2, is EAGVTQFPSHSVIEKGQTVTLRCDPISGHDNLYWYRRVMGKEIKFLLHFVKESKQDESGMPNNRFLAERTGGTYSTLKVQPAELEDSGVYFCASNIGTGLGGYTFGSGTRLTVV.

V usage is TRBV11-2 and J usage is TRBJ1-2; D not resolved. CDR3 length: 12 residues. Germline lookup yields CDR1 SGHAT and CDR2 FQNNGV. With 4 bases removed from V and 2 bases from J, the gap between germline ends came to 5 bases. CDR3 sequence reads: CASSSRNYGYTF. The CDR3 DNA reads TGTGCCAGCAGCTCCAGGAACTATGGCTACACCTTC. The variable domain in full, completed from reference TRBV11-2 and TRBJ1-2, reads EAGVAQSPRYKIIEKRQSVAFWCNPISGHATLYWYQQILGQGPKLLIQFQNNGVVDDSQLPKDRFSAERLKGVDSTLKIQPAKLEDSAVYLCASSSRNYGYTFGSGTRLTVV.

This clone was seen a single time. The V and J genes are TRBV6-5 and TRBJ2-7; D unclear. This CDR3 region has 14 residues. Trimming pared 5 bases from V and 0 bases from J, leaving 11 bases between. Per germline, CDR1 MNHEY and CDR2 SVGAGI. CDR3 nucleotides: TGTGCCAGCAGTCCCAGGTTCAGCTCCTACGAGCAGTACTTC. It yields the protein CASSPRFSSYEQYF.

This clone was recorded once. This chain links TRBV19 with TRBJ1-1; 9 nucleotides match TRBD1. V gave up 5 bases and J gave up 5 bases; unmatched junction bases: 9. CDR1 and CDR2 (germline): LNHDA, SQIVND (reference sequence). This CDR3 comprises 15 residues. CDR3 in amino acids: CASSPRQGGGTEAFF. The CDR3 nucleotides are TGTGCCAGTAGTCCGAGACAGGGGGGAGGGACTGAAGCTTTCTTT.

CDR3 in DNA: TGCGCCAGCATATACGACCCCGGGAGTAACTATGGCTACACCTTC. Translating it yields CASIYDPGSNYGYTF. The V call is TRBV5-1, the J call TRBJ1-2; no clear D gene. V was cut by 6 bases and J by 1 base, with 16 bases left in between. The CDR3 sequence is 15 residues long. The V gene's germline CDR1 is SGHRS and CDR2 YFSETQ.

The gene calls are TRBV7-9 and TRBJ2-7, with 9 bases that match TRBD1. Unmatched junction bases numbered 7, after V lost 4 bases and J lost 3 bases. Germline V gene data show CDR1 as SEHNR and CDR2 as FQNEAQ (reference sequence). CDR3 length equals 15 residues. CDR3 DNA: TGTGCCAGCAGCTGGCCCTGGGACAGGGACTACGAGCAGTACTTC. Its protein product is CASSWPWDRDYEQYF.

This chain joins TRBV18 and TRBJ1-1; D gene uncertain. Trimming stripped 0 bases from V and 4 bases from J, with 12 bases between. Germline V gene sequence: CDR1 KGHSH, CDR2 LQKENI. This CDR3 contains 15 residues. CDR3 sequence: CASSPPQLGSTEAFF. CDR3 sequence (DNA): TGTGCCAGCTCACCACCCCAGCTCGGGAGCACTGAAGCTTTCTTT.

The chain joins TRBV5-8 to TRBJ2-5, with 7 bases fitting TRBD1. The germline gives CDR1 SGHTS, CDR2 YDEGEE. V shed 4 bases, J shed 1 base, and the junction held 4 bases outside the gene matches. The CDR3 consists of 14 residues. The CDR3 loop reads CASSAGTVQETQYF. CDR3 coding DNA: TGTGCCAGCAGCGCCGGGACAGTCCAAGAGACCCAGTACTTC.

The rearrangement uses TRBV29-1 and TRBJ1-5; no clear D gene. The CDR3 length is 14 residues. Germline assignment: CDR1 SQVTM and CDR2 ANQGSEA. The V gene lost 6 bases and the J gene lost 0 bases, with 12 bases spanning the gap. CDR3 region: CSVAETDSNQPQHF. The DNA of the CDR3 is TGCAGCGTGGCGGAGACCGATAGCAATCAGCCCCAGCATTTT. The whole variable domain, filled in from reference TRBV29-1 and TRBJ1-5, reads SAVISQKPSRDICQRGTSLTIQCQVDSQVTMMFWYRQQPGQSLTLIATANQGSEATYESGFVIDKFPISRPNLTFSTLTVSNMSPEDSSIYLCSVAETDSNQPQHFGDGTRLSIL.